Included here is one TCR beta chain sequence, with context. CDR1 and CDR2 from the germline V gene are LGHNA and YSLEER. This CDR3 region has 15 residues. The V and J ends lost 5 bases and 3 bases respectively, with 14 bases between them. Indicated treatment: around 19 received Ad26.COV2.S at low or high dose, single or two shots; five or six received placebo; per-sample allocation not given. Samples analyzed were those drawn on day 63 after the first vaccine or placebo injection. The sample originates from a study of Ad26.COV2.S vaccination and SARS-CoV-2 variants. The method was immunoSEQ multiplex PCR; TCRdb's version includes in-frame clones alone and lacks a portion of them. The sample records roughly 350,000 clones, 86% being singletons.

This rearrangement joins TRBV4-3 to TRBJ1-3; D is perhaps TRBD1 (5 bases). The specimen comprised peripheral blood, sampled in a trial of Ad26.COV2.S vaccine versus placebo. The TCR was taken from a person aged 18 to 59 who received the Ad26.COV2.S COVID-19 vaccine or a placebo. The CDR3 coding sequence is TGCGCCAGCAGCTCAGGGAGATCTGGTGGAAACACCATATATTTT. This sequence encodes CASSSGRSGGNTIYF.